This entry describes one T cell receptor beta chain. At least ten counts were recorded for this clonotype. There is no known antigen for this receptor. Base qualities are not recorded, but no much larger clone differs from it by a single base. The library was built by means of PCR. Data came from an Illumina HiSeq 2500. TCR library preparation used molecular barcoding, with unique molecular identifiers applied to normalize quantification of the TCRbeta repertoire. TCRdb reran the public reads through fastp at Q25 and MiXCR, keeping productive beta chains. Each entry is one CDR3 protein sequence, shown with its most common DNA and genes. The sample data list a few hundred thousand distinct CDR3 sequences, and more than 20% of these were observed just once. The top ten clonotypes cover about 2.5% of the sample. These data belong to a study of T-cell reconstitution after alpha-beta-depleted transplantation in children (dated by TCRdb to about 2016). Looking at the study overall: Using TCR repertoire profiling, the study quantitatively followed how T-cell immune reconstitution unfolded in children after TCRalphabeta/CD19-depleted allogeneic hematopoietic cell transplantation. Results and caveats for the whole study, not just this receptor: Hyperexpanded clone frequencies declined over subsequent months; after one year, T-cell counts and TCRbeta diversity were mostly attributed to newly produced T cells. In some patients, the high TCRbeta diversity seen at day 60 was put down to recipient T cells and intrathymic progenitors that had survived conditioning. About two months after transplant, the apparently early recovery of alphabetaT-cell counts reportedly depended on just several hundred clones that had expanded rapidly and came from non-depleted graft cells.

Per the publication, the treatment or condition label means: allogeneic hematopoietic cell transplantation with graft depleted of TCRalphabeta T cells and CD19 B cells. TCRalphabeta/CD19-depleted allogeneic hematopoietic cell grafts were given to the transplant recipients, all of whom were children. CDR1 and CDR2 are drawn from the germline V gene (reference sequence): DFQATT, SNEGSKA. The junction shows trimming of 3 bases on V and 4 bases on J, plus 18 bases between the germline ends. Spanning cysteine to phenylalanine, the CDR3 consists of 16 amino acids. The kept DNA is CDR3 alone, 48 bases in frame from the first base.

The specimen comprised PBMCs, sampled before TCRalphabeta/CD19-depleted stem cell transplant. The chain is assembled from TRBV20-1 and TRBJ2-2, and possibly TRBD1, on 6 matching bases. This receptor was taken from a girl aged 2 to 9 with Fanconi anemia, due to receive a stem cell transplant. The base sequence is TGCAGTGCTAGTGAGTCAGGGGTCGTATCCACCGGGGAGCTGTTTTTT. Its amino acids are CSASESGVVSTGELFF.